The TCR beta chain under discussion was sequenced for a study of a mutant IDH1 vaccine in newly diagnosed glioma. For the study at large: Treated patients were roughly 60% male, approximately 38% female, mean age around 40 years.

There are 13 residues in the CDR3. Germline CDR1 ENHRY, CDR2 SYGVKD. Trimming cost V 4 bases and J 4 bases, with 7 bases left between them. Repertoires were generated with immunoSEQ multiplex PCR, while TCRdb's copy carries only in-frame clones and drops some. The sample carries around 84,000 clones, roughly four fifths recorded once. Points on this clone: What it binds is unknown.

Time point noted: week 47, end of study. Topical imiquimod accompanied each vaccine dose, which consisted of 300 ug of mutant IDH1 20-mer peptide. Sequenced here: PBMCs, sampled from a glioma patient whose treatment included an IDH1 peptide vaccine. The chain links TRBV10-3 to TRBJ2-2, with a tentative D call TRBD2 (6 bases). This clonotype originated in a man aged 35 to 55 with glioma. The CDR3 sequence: CAISGTTTGELFF. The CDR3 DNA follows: TGTGCCATCAGTGGGACTACCACCGGGGAGCTGTTTTTT.